Given below is one T cell receptor beta chain in context. Original data processing: Estimates of nucleated cell counts were drawn from the amplification of reference gene primers. Assay used: immunoSEQ multiplex PCR; TCRdb lists only in-frame clones, some missing. The V and J calls and clone size are taken from that table; D and trimming were inferred from the DNA. The sample gives 150,000 to 200,000 clones, approximately 86% of which show up once; under 3.5% is in the top ten. The record originates from a study of blood T cell repertoires in COVID-19. Study overall: The origin of the acute and convalescent COVID-19 samples was the United States, Italy and Spain. T cells, B-cell-depleted T cells, or PBMCs provided the cDNA or gDNA that served as material.

With 3 bases removed from V and 0 bases from J, the gap between germline ends came to 9 bases. The V gene's germline CDR1 is KGHSH and CDR2 LQKENI. The CDR3 covers 15 residues. The source material was peripheral blood. The V call is TRBV18, the J call TRBJ2-1; D is undetermined. This sequence originates from a woman aged 25 to 39 with active or convalescent COVID-19. The CDR3 is CASSPLVSSYNEQFF. The DNA of the CDR3 is TGTGCCAGCTCACCCTTGGTTAGCTCCTACAATGAGCAGTTCTTC. Complete variable domain (other parts from reference TRBV18 and TRBJ2-1): NAGVMQNPRHLVRRRGQEARLRCSPMKGHSHVYWYRQLPEEGLKFMVYLQKENIIDESGMPKERFSAEFPKEGPSILRIQQVVRGDSAAYFCASSPLVSSYNEQFFGPGTRLTVL.